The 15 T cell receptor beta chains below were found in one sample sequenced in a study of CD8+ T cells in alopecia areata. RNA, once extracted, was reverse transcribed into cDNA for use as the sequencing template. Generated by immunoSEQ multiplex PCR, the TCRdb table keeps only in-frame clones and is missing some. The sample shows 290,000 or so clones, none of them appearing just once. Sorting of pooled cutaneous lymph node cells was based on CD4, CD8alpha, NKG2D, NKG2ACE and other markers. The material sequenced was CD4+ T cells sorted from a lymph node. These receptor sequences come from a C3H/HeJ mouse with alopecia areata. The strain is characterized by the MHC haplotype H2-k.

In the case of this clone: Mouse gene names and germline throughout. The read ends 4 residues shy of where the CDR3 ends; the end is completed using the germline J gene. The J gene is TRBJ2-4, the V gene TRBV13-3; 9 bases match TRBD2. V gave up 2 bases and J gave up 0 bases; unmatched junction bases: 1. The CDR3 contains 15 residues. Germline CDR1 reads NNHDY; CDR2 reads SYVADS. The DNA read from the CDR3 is TGTGCCAGCAGTGAAGGACTGGGGAGTCAAAAC. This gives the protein CASSEGLGSQN. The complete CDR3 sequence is CASSEGLGSQNTLYF.

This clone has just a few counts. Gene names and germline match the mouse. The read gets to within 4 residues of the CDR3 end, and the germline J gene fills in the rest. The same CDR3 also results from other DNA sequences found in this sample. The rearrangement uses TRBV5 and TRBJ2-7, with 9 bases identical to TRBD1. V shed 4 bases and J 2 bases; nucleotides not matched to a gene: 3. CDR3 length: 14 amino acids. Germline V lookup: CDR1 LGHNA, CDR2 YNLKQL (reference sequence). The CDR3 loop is CASSPRQGAYEQYF. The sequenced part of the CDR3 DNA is TGTGCCAGCAGCCCTCGACAGGGGGCCTAT.

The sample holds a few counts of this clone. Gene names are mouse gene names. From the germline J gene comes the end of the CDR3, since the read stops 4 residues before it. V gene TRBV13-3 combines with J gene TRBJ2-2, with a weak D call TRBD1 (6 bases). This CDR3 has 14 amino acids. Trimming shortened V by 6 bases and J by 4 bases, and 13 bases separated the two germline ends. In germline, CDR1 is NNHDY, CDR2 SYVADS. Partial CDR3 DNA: TGTGCCAGCATCCGGCAGGGGTTCACCGGG. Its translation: CASIRQGFTG. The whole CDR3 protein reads CASIRQGFTGQLYF.

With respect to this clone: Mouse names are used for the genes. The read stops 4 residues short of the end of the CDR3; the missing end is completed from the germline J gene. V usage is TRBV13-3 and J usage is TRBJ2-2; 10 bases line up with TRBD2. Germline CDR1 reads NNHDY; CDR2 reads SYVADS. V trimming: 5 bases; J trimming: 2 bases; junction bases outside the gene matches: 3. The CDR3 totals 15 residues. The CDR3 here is CASSLGGPNTGQLYF. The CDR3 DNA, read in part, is TGTGCCAGCAGCCTGGGGGGGCCGAACACCGGG. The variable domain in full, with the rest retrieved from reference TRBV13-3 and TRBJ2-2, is EAAVTQSPRSKVAVTGGKVTLSCHQTNNHDYMYWYRQDTGHGLRLIHYSYVADSTEKGDIPDGYKASRPSQENFSLILELASLSQTAVYFCASSLGGPNTGQLYFGEGSKLTVL.

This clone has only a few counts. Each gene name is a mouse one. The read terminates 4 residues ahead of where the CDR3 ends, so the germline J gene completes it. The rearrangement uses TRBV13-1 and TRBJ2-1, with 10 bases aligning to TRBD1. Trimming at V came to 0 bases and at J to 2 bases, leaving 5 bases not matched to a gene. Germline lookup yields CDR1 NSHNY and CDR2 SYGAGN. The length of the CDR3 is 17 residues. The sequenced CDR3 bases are TGTGCCAGCAGTGATGGGGGGACAGGGGACCACTATGCT. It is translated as CASSDGGTGDHYA. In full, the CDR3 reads CASSDGGTGDHYAEQFF.

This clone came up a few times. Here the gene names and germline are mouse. The sequenced CDR3 bases are TGTGCCAGCAGTGAGCGGGACACAAACTCC. Translating it yields CASSERDTNS. In full, the CDR3 is CASSERDTNSDYTF. This chain connects TRBV13-3 to TRBJ1-2; D is perhaps TRBD1 (6 bases). The read finishes 4 residues shy of the CDR3 end, and the germline J gene is used to complete it. Between the trimmed V and J ends, which lost 2 bases and 0 bases, there was a span of 8 bases. The CDR3 consists of 14 residues. The germline V gene encodes CDR1 NNHDY and CDR2 SYVADS.

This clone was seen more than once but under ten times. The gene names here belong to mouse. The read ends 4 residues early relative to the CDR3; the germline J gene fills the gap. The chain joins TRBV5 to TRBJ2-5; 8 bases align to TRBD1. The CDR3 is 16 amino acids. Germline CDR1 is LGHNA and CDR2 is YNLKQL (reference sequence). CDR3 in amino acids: CASSQEVPGGADTQYF. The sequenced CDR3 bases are TGTGCCAGCAGCCAAGAAGTCCCAGGGGGCGCGGAC.

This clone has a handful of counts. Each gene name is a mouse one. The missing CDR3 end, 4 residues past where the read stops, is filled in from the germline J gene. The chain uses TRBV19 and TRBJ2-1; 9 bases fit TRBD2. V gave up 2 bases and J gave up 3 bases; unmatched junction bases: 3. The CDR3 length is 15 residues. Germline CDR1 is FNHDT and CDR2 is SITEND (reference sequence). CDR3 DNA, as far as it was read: TGTGCCAGCAGTATTGGGGGGGCCGCCTATGCT. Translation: CASSIGGAAYA. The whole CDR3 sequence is CASSIGGAAYAEQFF.

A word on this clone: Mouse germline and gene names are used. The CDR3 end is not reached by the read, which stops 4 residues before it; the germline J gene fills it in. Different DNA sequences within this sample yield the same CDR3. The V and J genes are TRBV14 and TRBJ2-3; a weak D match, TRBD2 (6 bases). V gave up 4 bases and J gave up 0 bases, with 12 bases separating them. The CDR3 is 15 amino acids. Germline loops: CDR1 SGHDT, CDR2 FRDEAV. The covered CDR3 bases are TGTGCCAGCAGTCCCACTGGGTCTAGTGCAGAA. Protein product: CASSPTGSSAE. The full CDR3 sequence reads CASSPTGSSAETLYF.

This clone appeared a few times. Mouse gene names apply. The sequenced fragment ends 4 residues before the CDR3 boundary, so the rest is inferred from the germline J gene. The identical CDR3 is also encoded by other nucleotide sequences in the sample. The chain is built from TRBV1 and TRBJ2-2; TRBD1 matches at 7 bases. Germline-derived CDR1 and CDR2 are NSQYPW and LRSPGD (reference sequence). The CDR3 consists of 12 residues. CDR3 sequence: CTCRQGDGQLYF. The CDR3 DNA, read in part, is TGCACCTGCAGGCAGGGGGACGGG.

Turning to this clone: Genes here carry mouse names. CDR3 residues: CAWSGLGGNYAEQFF. The DNA read from the CDR3 is TGTGCCTGGAGTGGACTGGGGGGGAACTATGCT. The chain joins TRBV31 to TRBJ2-1; TRBD2 agrees at 12 bases. The read stops 4 residues short of the end of the CDR3; the missing end is completed from the germline J gene. Germline CDR1 and CDR2: GKSSPN and SITVG. This CDR3 has 15 amino acids. Trimming took 2 bases from V and 1 from J; bases not matched to a gene: 0.

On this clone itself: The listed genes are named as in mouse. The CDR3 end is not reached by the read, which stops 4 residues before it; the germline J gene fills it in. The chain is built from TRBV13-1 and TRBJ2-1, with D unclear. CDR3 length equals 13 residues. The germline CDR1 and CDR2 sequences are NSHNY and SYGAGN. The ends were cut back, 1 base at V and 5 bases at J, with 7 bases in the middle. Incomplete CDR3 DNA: TGTGCCAGCAGTGATCCAGGCAATGCT. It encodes CASSDPGNA. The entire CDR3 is CASSDPGNAEQFF.

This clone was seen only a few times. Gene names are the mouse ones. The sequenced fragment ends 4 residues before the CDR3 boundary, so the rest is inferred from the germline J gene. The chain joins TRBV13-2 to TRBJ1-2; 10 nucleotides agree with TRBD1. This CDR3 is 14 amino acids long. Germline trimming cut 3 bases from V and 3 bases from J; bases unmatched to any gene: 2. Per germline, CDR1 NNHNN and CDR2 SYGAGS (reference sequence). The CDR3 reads CASGGGQGYSDYTF. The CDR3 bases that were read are TGTGCCAGCGGTGGGGGACAGGGGTACTCC.

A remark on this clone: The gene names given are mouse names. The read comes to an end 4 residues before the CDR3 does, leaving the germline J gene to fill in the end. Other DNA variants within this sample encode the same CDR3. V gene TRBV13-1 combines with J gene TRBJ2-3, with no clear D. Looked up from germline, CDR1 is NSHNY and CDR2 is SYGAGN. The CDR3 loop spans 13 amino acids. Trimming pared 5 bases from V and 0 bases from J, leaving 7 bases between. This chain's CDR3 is CASRVTSAETLYF. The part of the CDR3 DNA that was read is TGTGCCAGCAGGGTCACTAGTGCAGAA.

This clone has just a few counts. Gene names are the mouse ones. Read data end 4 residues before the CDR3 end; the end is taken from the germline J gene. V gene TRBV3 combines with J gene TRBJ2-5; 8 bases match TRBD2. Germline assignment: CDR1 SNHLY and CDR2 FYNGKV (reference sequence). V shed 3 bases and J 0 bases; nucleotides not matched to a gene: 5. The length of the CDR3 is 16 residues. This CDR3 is CASSLGGAVNQDTQYF. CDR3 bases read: TGTGCCAGCAGCTTGGGGGGGGCGGTTAACCAAGAC. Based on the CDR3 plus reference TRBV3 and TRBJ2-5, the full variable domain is GPKVLQIPSHQIIDMGQMVTLNCDPVSNHLYFYWYKQILGQQMEFLVNFYNGKVMEKSKLFKDQFSVERPDGSYFTLKIQPTALEDSAVYFCASSLGGAVNQDTQYFGPGTRLLVL.